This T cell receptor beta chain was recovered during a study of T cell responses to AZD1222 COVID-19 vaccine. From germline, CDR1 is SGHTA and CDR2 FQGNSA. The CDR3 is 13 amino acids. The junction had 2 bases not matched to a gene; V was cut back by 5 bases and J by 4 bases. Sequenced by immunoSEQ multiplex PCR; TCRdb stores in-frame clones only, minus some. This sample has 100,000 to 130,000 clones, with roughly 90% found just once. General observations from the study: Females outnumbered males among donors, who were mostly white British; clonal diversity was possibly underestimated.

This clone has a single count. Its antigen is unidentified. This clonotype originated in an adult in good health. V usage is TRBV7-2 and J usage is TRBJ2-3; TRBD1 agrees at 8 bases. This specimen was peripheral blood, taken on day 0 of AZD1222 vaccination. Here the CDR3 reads CASSAGGADTQYF. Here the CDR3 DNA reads TGTGCCAGCAGCGCAGGGGGCGCAGATACGCAGTATTTT.